The rows below give T cell receptor beta chains drawn from one sample of a study of regulatory T cells in long-lasting Graves disease. Using its own MiXCR run on the multiplex PCR reads, TCRdb lists one record per CDR3 protein. The sample records roughly 500,000 distinct CDR3 sequences, more than 10% being singletons. These same data were also listed under a study on T cells in Graves' hyperthyroidism and ophthalmopathy.

The sequenced sample was peripheral blood mononuclear cells (PBMCs), obtained at new diagnosis, from a patient treated with antithyroid drugs. These receptors came from a woman aged 25 to 39 with Graves disease. The CDR3 runs from the conserved cysteine through the conserved F or W. A D gene is named only where the DNA matches it firmly. Clone size, where shown, is once, few, many, or a class for clones that have expanded.

v_call: TRBV28
j_call: TRBJ2-2
clone_size: few
d_call: -
cdr3_nt: TGTGCCAGCAGTCCCACGGTGACGAACACCGGGGAGCTGTTTTTT
cdr3_aa: CASSPTVTNTGELFF

v_call: TRBV7-9
j_call: TRBJ2-7
clone_size: many
d_call: TRBD1
cdr3_nt: TGTGCCAGCAGCGCACCGGGCAGGGGGTGGACGCGATACGAGCAGTACTTC
cdr3_aa: CASSAPGRGWTRYEQYF

v_call: TRBV19
j_call: TRBJ1-4
clone_size: many
d_call: -
cdr3_nt: TGTGCCAGTAGTCTCCGGAGAGGGGGTTCGAATGAAAAACTGTTTTTT
cdr3_aa: CASSLRRGGSNEKLFF

v_call: TRBV4-3
j_call: TRBJ2-7
clone_size: few
d_call: TRBD2
cdr3_nt: TGCGCCAGCAGCCAGGAGACCACGTACGGGTGGGCTAGCGGGATTACCTACGAGCAGTACTTC
cdr3_aa: CASSQETTYGWASGITYEQYF

v_call: TRBV10-3
j_call: TRBJ1-2
clone_size: -
d_call: -
cdr3_nt: TGTGCCATCAGTGGAGGGGTTAGGTATGGCTACACCTTC
cdr3_aa: CAISGGVRYGYTF

v_call: TRBV11-1
j_call: TRBJ2-3
clone_size: many
d_call: -
cdr3_nt: TGTGCCAGTCGCGGGACCATCCGGGCAGATACGCAGTATTTT
cdr3_aa: CASRGTIRADTQYF

v_call: TRBV7-2
j_call: TRBJ2-7
clone_size: many
d_call: TRBD2
cdr3_nt: TGTGCCAGCAGCCCTAGCGGCGTGAGCGGGGGGCCCTACGAGCAGTACTTC
cdr3_aa: CASSPSGVSGGPYEQYF

v_call: TRBV7-9
j_call: TRBJ1-4
clone_size: many
d_call: -
cdr3_nt: TGTGCCAGCAGCTTAGCGTCGGGACACAATGAAAAACTGTTTTTT
cdr3_aa: CASSLASGHNEKLFF

v_call: TRBV28
j_call: TRBJ1-5
clone_size: -
d_call: -
cdr3_nt: TGTGCCAGCAGTTTAACAGTCCGTCAGCCCCAGCATTTT
cdr3_aa: CASSLTVRQPQHF

v_call: TRBV5-1
j_call: TRBJ1-1
clone_size: -
d_call: -
cdr3_nt: TGCGCCAGCAGCCCTTCAGGGCGGACTGAAGCTTTCTTT
cdr3_aa: CASSPSGRTEAFF

v_call: TRBV11-2
j_call: TRBJ2-3
clone_size: many
d_call: TRBD2
cdr3_nt: TGTGCCAGCAACTTAGCGGGGAGGGGCACAGATACGCAGTATTTT
cdr3_aa: CASNLAGRGTDTQYF

v_call: TRBV5-4
j_call: TRBJ1-4
clone_size: -
d_call: TRBD1
cdr3_nt: TGTGCCAGCAGCTCGTCCGGGACAGGGGATGAAAAACTGTTTTTT
cdr3_aa: CASSSSGTGDEKLFF

v_call: TRBV7-9
j_call: TRBJ1-4
clone_size: -
d_call: -
cdr3_nt: TGTGCCAGCAGCTGGGGTTGGGTGGATAATGAAAAACTGTTTTTT
cdr3_aa: CASSWGWVDNEKLFF

v_call: TRBV10-2
j_call: TRBJ2-7
clone_size: many
d_call: TRBD2
cdr3_nt: TGCGCCAGCAGTGAGTCGGGGGGGGACTGGGGATCCTACGAGCAGTACTTC
cdr3_aa: CASSESGGDWGSYEQYF

v_call: TRBV19
j_call: TRBJ2-5
clone_size: many
d_call: -
cdr3_nt: TGTGCCAGTAGTATGAGAGGGGAGTGGGAGACCCAGTACTTC
cdr3_aa: CASSMRGEWETQYF

v_call: TRBV19
j_call: TRBJ1-4
clone_size: few
d_call: -
cdr3_nt: TGTGCCAGTAGTATCCGGGTTGAGGAAAAACTGTTTTTT
cdr3_aa: CASSIRVEEKLFF

v_call: TRBV5-1
j_call: TRBJ1-1
clone_size: many
d_call: -
cdr3_nt: TGCGCCAGCAGCTTCGCCCCCGGATCCACTGAAGCTTTCTTT
cdr3_aa: CASSFAPGSTEAFF

v_call: TRBV2
j_call: TRBJ2-7
clone_size: many
d_call: TRBD1
cdr3_nt: TGTGCCAGCACCCGGGACAGGTCCCACGAGCAGTACTTC
cdr3_aa: CASTRDRSHEQYF

v_call: TRBV7-2
j_call: TRBJ1-1
clone_size: many
d_call: -
cdr3_nt: TGTGCCAGCAGCTCTACAGGGACCACTGAAGCTTTCTTT
cdr3_aa: CASSSTGTTEAFF

v_call: TRBV20-1
j_call: TRBJ2-5
clone_size: many
d_call: TRBD2
cdr3_nt: TGCAGTGCTGAGAAGGGGGGACTAGCGGGAGGGTATGAGACCCAGTACTTC
cdr3_aa: CSAEKGGLAGGYETQYF

v_call: TRBV12-3/TRBV12-4
j_call: TRBJ1-1
clone_size: few
d_call: -
cdr3_nt: TGTGCCAGCAGTTTAGCGCTAACCCGAGCTTTCTTT
cdr3_aa: CASSLALTRAFF

v_call: TRBV19
j_call: TRBJ2-1
clone_size: -
d_call: TRBD2
cdr3_nt: TGTGCCAGTAGTATTGGGAGGGTCATCCACAATGAGCAGTTCTTC
cdr3_aa: CASSIGRVIHNEQFF

v_call: TRBV5-1
j_call: TRBJ2-2
clone_size: few
d_call: -
cdr3_nt: TGCGCCAGCAGCATAACAGGGCCCGGGGAGCTGTTTTTT
cdr3_aa: CASSITGPGELFF

v_call: TRBV5-6
j_call: TRBJ1-1
clone_size: -
d_call: -
cdr3_nt: TGTGCCAGCAGCCTAGGATTGACGGCGAGGACTGAAGCTTTCTTT
cdr3_aa: CASSLGLTARTEAFF

v_call: TRBV6-5
j_call: TRBJ2-7
clone_size: many
d_call: -
cdr3_nt: TGTGCCAGCAGTTACTCATCGAGGAGGGGCGAGCAGTACTTC
cdr3_aa: CASSYSSRRGEQYF

v_call: TRBV7-2
j_call: TRBJ2-1
clone_size: -
d_call: -
cdr3_nt: TGTGCCAGCAGCTTACGGGTTAGCTCCTACAATGAGCAGTTCTTC
cdr3_aa: CASSLRVSSYNEQFF

v_call: TRBV24-1
j_call: TRBJ2-1
clone_size: many
d_call: TRBD2
cdr3_nt: TGTGCCACCAGTGATTTCACTAGCGGAAAGAGCTCCTACAATGAGCAGTTCTTC
cdr3_aa: CATSDFTSGKSSYNEQFF